This paragraph covers one T cell receptor beta chain sequence. In the source study's methods: The authors estimated nucleated cell counts from reference gene primer amplification. Sequencing was performed with immunoSEQ multiplex PCR; in TCRdb, only in-frame clones are kept and a portion is missing. V and J calls and clone size are given by that table; D and trimming were obtained from the DNA. The sample includes about 300,000 clones, about 85% seen only once; the top ten take 2% to 3%. The data belong to a study of blood T cell repertoires in COVID-19. Study-wide background: T cells, B-cell-depleted T cells, or PBMCs supplied cDNA or gDNA.

The CDR3 is made up of 15 amino acids. The junction had 6 bases not matched to a gene; V was cut back by 1 base and J by 5 bases. Germline CDR1 and CDR2: GTSNPN and SVGIG (reference sequence). The sample taken for sequencing was PBMCs or T cells enriched from blood (not recorded which). The receptor comes from a woman between 50 and 59 years old who had recovered from COVID-19. This sequence joins TRBV30 and TRBJ2-5, with 11 nucleotides matching TRBD2. CDR3 loop: CAWSGVLAGGETQYF. DNA of the CDR3: TGTGCCTGGAGTGGGGTGCTAGCGGGGGGTGAGACCCAGTACTTC.